The 21 T cell receptor beta chains below were found in one sample sequenced in a study of response to subunit inactivated influenza vaccine. TCRdb re-called the RT-PCR reads through MiXCR, storing one row per CDR3 protein. Of 450,000 to 600,000 distinct CDR3 sequences detected, 6% to 9% appear once; the ten largest clones hold 10% to 15%. The sample here was PBMCs from blood, taken about 24 months after vaccination. The receptors derive from a man between 50 and 75 years old who received an inactivated influenza vaccine.

In its sample, this clonotype was seen a few times. This sequence joins TRBV28 and TRBJ2-6; TRBD1 agrees at 10 bases. This CDR3 spans 17 amino acids. Germline lookup yields CDR1 MDHEN and CDR2 SYDVKM. The junction had 8 bases not matched to a gene; V was cut back by 6 bases and J by 3 bases. DNA for the CDR3: TGTGCCAGCAGCTCCCCCGGGACAGGGGTTGGGGCCAACGTCCTGACTTTC. Translation gives CASSSPGTGVGANVLTF. Together with reference TRBV28 and TRBJ2-6, the CDR3 gives the full variable domain: DVKVTQSSRYLVKRTGEKVFLECVQDMDHENMFWYRQDPGLGLRLIYFSYDVKMKEKGDIPEGYSVSREKKERFSLILESASTNQTSMYLCASSSPGTGVGANVLTFGAGSRLTVL.

This clonotype was seen a few times. The rearrangement uses TRBV5-1 and TRBJ2-7; 7 bases fit TRBD1. After removal of 0 bases from V and 2 bases from J, the junction contained 8 bases not matched to a gene. Per the germline V gene, CDR1 is SGHRS and CDR2 is YFSETQ. This CDR3 has 16 residues. The CDR3 DNA reads TGCGCCAGCAGCTTGGAAATTCGAGGGGGCCCCTACGAGCAGTACTTC. Its translation is CASSLEIRGGPYEQYF.

This clonotype came up a few times. The chain joins TRBV20-1 to TRBJ2-4; possible D gene TRBD2, 6 bases. The ends were cut back, 4 bases at V and 1 base at J, with 11 bases in the middle. Germline V gives CDR1 DFQATT, CDR2 SNEGSKA (reference sequence). This CDR3 is 14 amino acids long. In DNA form, the CDR3 reads TGCAGTGCTATGACCGGGAGCGCCAAAAACATTCAGTACTTC. Translating it yields CSAMTGSAKNIQYF.

This clonotype appeared many times. The CDR3, as DNA: TGTGCCAGCAGCTTGAGCCTAGCGGGGAGGGAGCAGTACTTC. It specifies CASSLSLAGREQYF. V gene TRBV5-8 combines with J gene TRBJ2-7, with 9 bases that match TRBD2. This CDR3 is built from 14 residues. CDR1 is SGHTS and CDR2 is YDEGEE in the germline V gene. Trimming cost V 1 base and J 7 bases; bases outside gene matches: 6.

This clonotype was seen only a few times. The chain joins TRBV11-2 to TRBJ2-7; TRBD2 might be the D (5 bases). Trimming cost V 2 bases and J 4 bases, with 15 bases left between them. Germline-derived CDR1 and CDR2 are SGHAT and FQNNGV. The CDR3 is 15 amino acids. DNA of the CDR3: TGTGCCAGCAGCTTATCCAACACGGGGTCTTACGAGCAGTACTTC. It specifies CASSLSNTGSYEQYF.

Note on this clonotype: A read error may account for a junction end that differs from germline. This sequence joins TRBV7-8 and TRBJ2-3; D may be TRBD2 (5 bases). Germline CDR1 SGHVS, CDR2 FQNEAQ. This CDR3 region has 13 residues. The DNA of the CDR3 is TGTGCCGGCAGCGGCAGACCGGGTGATACGCAGTATTTT. This translates into CAGSGRPGDTQYF.

This clonotype was found many times. This rearrangement joins TRBV11-2 to TRBJ2-1; D not resolved. CDR3 size: 14 residues. The germline V gene has CDR1 SGHAT and CDR2 FQNNGV. The germline V and J ends were trimmed by 1 base and 1 base, with 5 bases remaining between them. The DNA for the CDR3 is TGTGCCAGCAGCTTAGTTGATTCCTACAATGAGCAGTTCTTC. Translated, it gives CASSLVDSYNEQFF.

This clonotype showed up many times. The V and J genes are TRBV2 and TRBJ2-6; 12 positions match TRBD2. Looked up from germline, CDR1 is SNHLY and CDR2 is FYNNEI. The junction had 7 bases not matched to a gene; V was cut back by 4 bases and J by 0 bases. The CDR3 loop spans 19 amino acids. DNA of the CDR3: TGTGCCAGCAGTGTCTTGTCGGGACTAGCGGGCTCTGGGGCCAACGTCCTGACTTTC. Residues: CASSVLSGLAGSGANVLTF.

In its sample, this clonotype was seen many times. An end of the junction does not agree with germline; a read error may underlie this. The chain couples TRBV5-1 to TRBJ2-1; no clear D. CDR1 is SGHRS and CDR2 is YFSETQ in the germline V gene. The CDR3 has 14 residues. The DNA of the CDR3 is TGCGCCAGCAGGTCCGTCGGCTCCAACAATGAGCAGTTCTTC. Its protein product is CASRSVGSNNEQFF.

The chain uses TRBV7-9 and TRBJ2-7, with 11 positions matching TRBD1. The CDR3 covers 15 residues. CDR1 and CDR2 (germline): SEHNR, FQNEAQ (reference sequence). J gave up 4 bases and V 5 bases, and 7 bases lay outside the gene matches. The CDR3 DNA follows: TGTGCCAGCAGCCGAGGACAGGGGGCACTTTACGAGCAGTACTTC. Protein sequence: CASSRGQGALYEQYF.

This clonotype has at least ten counts. The V call is TRBV12-3 or TRBV12-4, the J call TRBJ1-2; maybe TRBD1 (6 bases). The V gene lost 6 bases and the J gene lost 2 bases, with 10 bases spanning the gap. This CDR3 region has 13 residues. CDR3 loop: CASRGGENYGYTF. The CDR3 coding sequence is TGTGCCAGCAGAGGGGGAGAAAACTATGGCTACACCTTC.

V is TRBV19 and J is TRBJ1-1; D possibly corresponds to TRBD1 (5 bases). Deletions cut 9 bases from V and 5 bases from J, with 19 bases between. Germline V lookup: CDR1 LNHDA, CDR2 SQIVND (reference sequence). The length of the CDR3 is 14 residues. CDR3 nucleotide sequence: TGTGCCAGCCTCGATGCTGGGGGGACTACTGAAGCTTTCTTT. It specifies CASLDAGGTTEAFF.

This clonotype was picked up a small number of times. The V call is TRBV25-1, the J call TRBJ2-7; 9 bases are shared with TRBD2. V shed 6 bases, J shed 5 bases, and the junction held 17 bases outside the gene matches. Per the germline V gene, CDR1 is MGHDK and CDR2 is SYGVNS. This CDR3 has 17 amino acids. CDR3 bases: TGTGCCAGCAGCACGAATGGGATTCCTAGCGGGATTAACGAGCAGTACTTC. This encodes CASSTNGIPSGINEQYF.

The table lists this clonotype with a few counts. The chain has TRBV6-1 and TRBJ2-3; the D gene is possibly TRBD2 (6 bases). Between the trimmed V and J ends, which lost 6 bases and 8 bases, there was a span of 15 bases. Germline V lookup: CDR1 MNHNS, CDR2 SASEGT. The CDR3 has 13 residues. For the CDR3, the DNA is TGTGCCAGCAGCCCGGGCGGGGAAGGTACGCAGTATTTT. This translates into CASSPGGEGTQYF.

V and J are TRBV5-1 and TRBJ2-3; 11 nucleotides align to TRBD1. Germline CDR1 SGHRS, CDR2 YFSETQ. CDR3 length: 16 amino acids. V was pared by 3 bases and J by 2 bases, with 5 bases of the junction left unmatched. CDR3 amino acids: CASSWGTGGPTDTQYF. The CDR3 coding sequence is TGCGCCAGCAGCTGGGGGACAGGGGGACCCACAGATACGCAGTATTTT.

The sample holds many counts of this clonotype. V usage is TRBV27 and J usage is TRBJ2-1; the match to TRBD2 covers 7 bases. Germline V gene sequence: CDR1 MNHEY, CDR2 SMNVEV (reference sequence). V shed 2 bases and J 8 bases; nucleotides not matched to a gene: 9. The CDR3 runs to 15 residues. The DNA for the CDR3 is TGTGCCAGCAGTTTACTTGCGGGAGTGGGCGATGAGCAGTTCTTC. Its translation is CASSLLAGVGDEQFF.

The rearrangement uses TRBV6-7 and TRBJ2-7; a weak D match, TRBD1 (5 bases). TRBV6-7 is reported as an ORF; its role is uncertain. Trimming pared 1 base from V and 2 bases from J, leaving 15 bases between. The CDR3 totals 16 residues. The CDR3 DNA reads TGTGCCAGCAGTTACTTCGCTCCCAGGGCCACCTACGAGCAGTACTTC. This sequence encodes CASSYFAPRATYEQYF.

This chain connects TRBV14 to TRBJ2-7; 8 nucleotides match TRBD1. CDR1 is SGHDN, CDR2 FVKESK, per germline. This CDR3 region has 14 residues. The ends lost 0 bases at V and 7 bases at J; junction bases unmatched: 5. The CDR3 here is CASSQEQGAGEQYF. The CDR3, as DNA: TGTGCCAGCAGCCAAGAGCAGGGGGCGGGGGAGCAGTACTTC.

The sample holds many counts of this clonotype. This chain joins TRBV7-2 and TRBJ2-2, with D possibly being TRBD1 (5 bases). Trimming took 1 base from V and 4 from J, leaving 13 bases between them. This CDR3 has 16 residues. Germline V lookup: CDR1 SGHTA, CDR2 FQGNSA. The CDR3 DNA is TGTGCCAGCAGCTTAGAGGGGTTCCTGGGCACCGGGGAGCTGTTTTTT. It encodes CASSLEGFLGTGELFF.

This clonotype has a handful of counts. This chain connects TRBV20-1 to TRBJ1-1, with 7 bases fitting TRBD1. This CDR3 is 14 amino acids long. CDR1 and CDR2 (germline): DFQATT, SNEGSKA (reference sequence). Unmatched junction bases numbered 8, after V lost 3 bases and J lost 4 bases. The chain's CDR3 is CSARRQGGGTEAFF. CDR3 DNA sequence: TGCAGTGCTAGGAGACAGGGAGGAGGCACTGAAGCTTTCTTT.

The chain is built from TRBV3-1 and TRBJ1-1, with unresolved D. The CDR3 has 13 amino acids. Germline lookup yields CDR1 LGHDT and CDR2 YNNKEL (reference sequence). V shed 7 bases and J shed 4 bases, with 13 bases lying between them. CDR3 region: CASTLLGLTEAFF. DNA of the CDR3: TGTGCCAGCACCCTCCTAGGTCTCACTGAAGCTTTCTTT.